The T cell receptor (beta chain) described here comes from a study of OX40 agonist ivuxolimab in advanced cancers. About this clone itself: Its antigen is undetermined.

Clones were read by immunoSEQ multiplex PCR, and TCRdb kept only the in-frame ones, dropping some. Of roughly 58,000 clones in the sample, over 85% were seen once. Trimming removed 4 bases from V and 7 bases from J, with 20 bases in between. Germline V gives CDR1 SGHDT, CDR2 YYEEEE. The length of the CDR3 is 15 residues. Regarding the study as a whole: CD8+ T cells (on average) carried more expanded clones than CD4+ T cells. In the 0.1 to 3.0 mg/kg range, CD4+ and CD8+ blood T cells had expanded clonally by week 6.

The TCR originated in an adult with an advanced solid tumor such as melanoma, head and neck, liver or kidney cancer. The starting material was CD4+ or CD8+ T cells sorted from blood, obtained in a trial of the OX40 agonist ivuxolimab. The chain joins TRBV5-6 to TRBJ2-5, with a tentative D call TRBD2 (6 bases). The CDR3 here is CASSAGTHTDSTQYF. The CDR3 DNA reads TGTGCCAGCAGCGCTGGGACTCACACTGATTCGACCCAGTACTTC.